This T cell receptor (beta chain) was recovered during a study of early T cells in non-severe SARS-CoV-2 infection. This clonotype was detected many times. The CDR3 length is 14 residues. The junction had 7 bases not matched to a gene; V was cut back by 3 bases and J by 9 bases. CDR1 and CDR2 (germline): SNHLY, FYNNEI. Attached unique molecular identifiers marked individual cDNA molecules. TCRdb ran MiXCR on the 5' RACE reads and lists one entry per CDR3 protein. The sample shows roughly 63,000 distinct CDR3 sequences, 10% to 15% of them seen only once. The chain joins TRBV2 to TRBJ2-1, with TRBD2 matching 8 bases. This receptor was identified in an adult who was a healthcare worker with PCR-confirmed SARS-CoV-2 infection or an uninfected control (not recorded which). Sequencing was done on a sample of whole blood. In nucleotides, the CDR3 is TGTGCCAGCAGTGAGGTAGCGGGGAGAACTGAGCAGTTCTTC. Its protein is CASSEVAGRTEQFF.